The subject of this entry is one T cell receptor (beta chain). What this receptor recognizes is not known. The record has no base qualities; no much larger clone is one base away. In the prospective study, participants were 18 to 89 years old, resided in 24 geographic areas of the United States, and were enrolled through a virtual design. Cohort assignment in the prospective study relied on participant-reported clinical history from a screening survey and a study questionnaire. Exposed participants had been in contact, within 2 weeks of entering the study, with a person who had a PCR-confirmed or clinician-diagnosed case of COVID-19. Mobile phlebotomists in the prospective study collected whole blood, serum and a nasopharyngeal or oropharyngeal swab from every participant. Prospective study participants could optionally give additional blood draws and questionnaires over a roughly two-month period. Prospective study blood samples were shipped either frozen or at room temperature before DNA extraction.

TCRbeta CDR3 regions were amplified from genomic DNA using the immunoSEQ Assay, a bias-controlled multiplex PCR. Processing in the source paper ran as follows. Within the assay, amplification of reference gene primers was used to estimate how many nucleated cells each sample contained. Sequence reads were collapsed and filtered to measure the absolute abundance of every unique TCRbeta CDR3 rearrangement. For each sample, productive Simpson clonality was calculated by taking the square root of Simpson's diversity index across productive rearrangements. As stored in TCRdb, this immuneACCESS dataset retains in-frame rearrangements with V and J assigned. A fraction of the clones does not appear; measured against another copy, unresolved V genes explain less than half of the discrepancy, and the remainder lacks a known reason. V, J and clone size were drawn from that table, and D and trimming were deduced from the DNA. Within this sample are about 150,000 clones, with approximately 90% of them counted one time only. Over 4% of the sample is held by the ten biggest clonotypes.

The sample originates from a study of blood T cell repertoires in COVID-19 (dated by TCRdb to the early 2020s). For the study in its entirety: Samples from collaborators originated in the United States, Italy and Spain and spanned both the acute and convalescent phases of COVID-19. The prospective study material was composed of cDNA or gDNA derived from T cells, B-cell-depleted T cells, or PBMCs. Deeply sampled blood TCRbeta repertoires from subjects exposed to, actively infected with, or recovered from COVID-19 were included in the dataset. The repertoires were made available in a free public database intended to serve as a resource for research on the immune response to SARS-CoV-2. The samples were drawn from two sources: the first 160 participants of the ongoing ImmuneRACE study, and 1,200 or so subjects contributed by 6 global collaborators. Nearly every sample came with metadata listing a de-identified subject ID, COVID-19 status, age in years and sex. Where available, HLA class I and class II types were taken from metadata supplied by the sample provider and were not determined by assay-based typing. The paper as a whole reports these results and caveats: The amount of clinical and demographic metadata varied by source and participant and was provided uncurated.

The germline V gene yields SGDLS for CDR1 and YYNGEE for CDR2. The trim is 3 bases for V and 1 base for J, with a gap of 7 bases between the germline ends. There are 13 amino acids in the CDR3, from cysteine to phenylalanine inclusive. Here the CDR3 DNA is all that survives: 39 bases in frame from base 1. The sequenced material came from PBMCs or T cells enriched from blood (not recorded which). In this chain, TRBV9 is recombined with TRBJ1-2; the D gene is perhaps TRBD1, on 5 matching bases. The TCR sequence derives from a middle-aged woman who had been exposed to COVID-19. The CDR3 corresponds to CASSETDNYGYTF. The DNA reads TGTGCCAGCAGCGAGACAGATAACTATGGCTACACCTTC.